This TCR beta chain stems from a study of T cell changes during pregnancy in multiple sclerosis. Repertoires were generated with immunoSEQ multiplex PCR, while TCRdb's copy carries only in-frame clones and drops some. The profile covers around 65,000 clones, with more than 75% appearing a single time and roughly 1.5% taken by the ten largest. Germline assignment: CDR1 SGDLS and CDR2 YYNGEE. V gave up 0 bases and J gave up 5 bases; unmatched junction bases: 10. The CDR3 extends over 18 amino acids. The material sequenced was peripheral blood, taken in the third trimester of pregnancy. The chain carries TRBV9 and TRBJ2-5; 13 nucleotides align to TRBD2. The clonotype originates from a female donor in good health, enrolled as a control in a pregnancy study. For the CDR3, the DNA is TGTGCCAGCAGCGTAGGAGGGACTAGCGGGGCCGGCCGGGAGACCCAGTACTTC. Its protein is CASSVGGTSGAGRETQYF.